This is a list of T cell receptor beta chains from one sample in a study of cytomegalovirus exposure and HLA in healthy donors. Some clones are missing from TCRdb's copy, which holds only in-frame ones; the method was immunoSEQ multiplex PCR. The data contain a few hundred thousand clones, around nine tenths of them singletons. The specimen sequenced was PBMCs. The receptors were sampled from a young woman in good health and CMV-seronegative. Both conserved end residues are trimmed from each CDR3. Expanded clones get a size class; other rows say once, few or many, or leave the size out.

V	size	J	CDR3
TRBV5-6	NA	TRBJ1-5	ASSFRVSNQPQH
TRBV5-1	NA	TRBJ2-1	ASSLVTSNYNEQF
TRBV7-2	NA	TRBJ1-1	ASSLSWARMNTEAF
TRBV28	few	TRBJ1-2	ASSITGYGYT
TRBV5-5	NA	TRBJ2-7	ASSGTDRVTYEQY
TRBV27	NA	TRBJ1-1	ASSESGANTEAF
TRBV6-1	NA	TRBJ1-1	ASRLTGEQVEAF
TRBV28	NA	TRBJ2-7	ASSGVAGDSYEQY
TRBV27	once	TRBJ1-2	ASSLESGQGGVYGYT
TRBV28	NA	TRBJ2-3	ALGAGTTDTQY
TRBV7-6	NA	TRBJ2-7	ASSPLERAAGAKSHEQY
TRBV27	NA	TRBJ1-1	ASSSNSGTEAF
TRBV4-1	NA	TRBJ1-2	ASSQPYRDGANYGYT
TRBV18	NA	TRBJ2-7	ASSRGQGQY
TRBV19	NA	TRBJ2-1	ASKDLAGGYNEQF
TRBV7-2	NA	TRBJ2-7	ASSRAGREAY
TRBV27	NA	TRBJ2-3	ASNPSGRKTDTQY
TRBV19	NA	TRBJ1-5	ASSTAGHQPQH
TRBV6-5	NA	TRBJ2-7	ASSQRSGGEGEQY
TRBV27	NA	TRBJ1-1	ASSLLDMTEAF
TRBV7-3	NA	TRBJ1-5	ASSVTGIYGNQPQH
TRBV2	NA	TRBJ1-2	ASSITGSDGYT
TRBV27	NA	TRBJ2-3	ASSYYRGDFTDTQY
TRBV11-1	NA	TRBJ2-3	ASSPSSDTQY
TRBV28	NA	TRBJ1-1	ASSLQQGTEAF
TRBV30	NA	TRBJ1-2	AWSVQMKSNYGYT
TRBV27	NA	TRBJ1-2	ASSSLYLQGKANYGYT
TRBV2	NA	TRBJ1-5	ASNQEGSRNQPQH
TRBV5-1	few	TRBJ2-7	ASSLTSGNSYEQY
TRBV19	NA	TRBJ2-1	ASSSSGGPWRRQF
TRBV4-1	NA	TRBJ1-5	ASSQVLLRNQPQH
TRBV7-8	NA	TRBJ1-5	ASSLYGQGGNQPQH
TRBV9	NA	TRBJ2-7	ASSVLPVRTALEQGRLDEQY
TRBV14	once	TRBJ1-6	ASSQDVRYNSPLH
TRBV2	NA	TRBJ1-5	ASSVGRGGLNQPQH
TRBV2	NA	TRBJ2-1	ASSEGLAGNEQF
TRBV28	NA	TRBJ2-1	ASRRSKINEQF
TRBV6-1	NA	TRBJ2-7	ASSEVAGGYEQY
TRBV5-4	NA	TRBJ2-7	ASTGTGDYEQY
TRBV6-1	NA	TRBJ2-7	ASSEAGTSGEQY
TRBV28	NA	TRBJ2-7	ASSRAERYEQY
TRBV5-1	NA	TRBJ2-1	ASSLIGSLRSGNEQF
TRBV6-1	NA	TRBJ2-5	ASSDGTSGSLRETQY
TRBV4-1	once	TRBJ2-6	ASSHTGAGANVLT
TRBV2	NA	TRBJ2-5	ASSVWGLQETQY
TRBV4-2	NA	TRBJ2-7	ASSQVAQIYEQY
TRBV2	NA	TRBJ1-2	ASSDGTAINYGYT
TRBV30	NA	TRBJ1-2	AWSGAAGSLGYT
TRBV27	NA	TRBJ2-1	ASSILLDNEQF
TRBV7-2	NA	TRBJ2-2	ASSQASGRAAGELF
TRBV28	once	TRBJ1-6	ASTGTGDSPLH
TRBV18	NA	TRBJ1-5	ASSGEQGPDSNQPQH
TRBV6-5	NA	TRBJ1-1	ASSYRKGSGTEAF
TRBV6-4	NA	TRBJ1-2	ASSDEHGQGGGYT